This T cell receptor (beta chain) was observed in a study of T cell repertoires in cytomegalovirus infection. As for the study in general: CMV infection and matching HLA type were both indicated by public TCR beta signatures.

Regarding this clonotype: Antigen unknown.

TCRdb re-called the reads with MiXCR, one entry per CDR3 protein. The table records 200,000 to 250,000 distinct CDR3 sequences, about 20% of them present only once. Study results and limitations: People with CMV and the relevant HLA were identified by cumulative public TCR beta family frequency. Within the response measured ex vivo, HLA-C-restricted CMV-specific TCR beta clonotypes were dominant.

This receptor was identified in a human donor in good health (CMV status not recorded). Some clones in this sample may be carry-over from other donors' samples. Material: CD8+ T cells from PBMCs.

The CDR3 DNA is TGTGCCAGCAGCCAAGGTCCTTCGGACGAGCAGTACTTC. This gives the protein CASSQGPSDEQYF. V and J are TRBV4-2 and TRBJ2-7; no firm D call. Per the germline V gene, CDR1 is LGHNA and CDR2 is YNFKEQ. The CDR3 consists of 13 residues. V lost 1 base and J 5 bases, leaving 9 bases between the germline ends.